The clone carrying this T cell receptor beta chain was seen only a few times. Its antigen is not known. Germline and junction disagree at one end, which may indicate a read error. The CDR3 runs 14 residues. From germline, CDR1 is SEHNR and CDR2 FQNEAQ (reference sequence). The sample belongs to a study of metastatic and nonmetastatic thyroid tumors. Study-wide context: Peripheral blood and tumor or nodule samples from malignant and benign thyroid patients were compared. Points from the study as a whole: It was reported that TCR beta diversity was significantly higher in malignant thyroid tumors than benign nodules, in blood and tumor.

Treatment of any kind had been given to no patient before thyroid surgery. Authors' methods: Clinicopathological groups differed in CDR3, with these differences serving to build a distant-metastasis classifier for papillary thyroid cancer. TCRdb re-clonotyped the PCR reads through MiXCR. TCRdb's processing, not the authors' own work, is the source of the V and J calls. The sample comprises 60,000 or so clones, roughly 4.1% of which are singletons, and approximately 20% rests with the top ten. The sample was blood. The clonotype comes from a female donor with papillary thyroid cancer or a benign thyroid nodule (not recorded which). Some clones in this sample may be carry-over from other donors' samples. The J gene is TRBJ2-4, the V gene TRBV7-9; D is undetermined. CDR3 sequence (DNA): TGTGCCACCAGCTTAGGGTCCGCTTACAACATTCAGTACTTC. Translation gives CATSLGSAYNIQYF.